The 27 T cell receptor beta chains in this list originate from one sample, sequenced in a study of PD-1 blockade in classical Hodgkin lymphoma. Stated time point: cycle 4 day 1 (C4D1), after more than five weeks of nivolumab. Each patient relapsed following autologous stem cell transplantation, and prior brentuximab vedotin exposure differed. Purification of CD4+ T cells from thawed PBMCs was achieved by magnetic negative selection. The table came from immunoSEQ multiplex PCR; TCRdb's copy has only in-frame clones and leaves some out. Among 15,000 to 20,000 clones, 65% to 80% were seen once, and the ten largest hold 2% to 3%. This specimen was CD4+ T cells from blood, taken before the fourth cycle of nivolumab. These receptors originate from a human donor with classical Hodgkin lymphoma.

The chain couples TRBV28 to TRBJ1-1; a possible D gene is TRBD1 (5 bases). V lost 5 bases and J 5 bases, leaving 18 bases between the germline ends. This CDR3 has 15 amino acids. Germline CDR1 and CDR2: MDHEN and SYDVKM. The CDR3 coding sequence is TGTGCCAGCAGTCCGCGCGGGACGGAAAGTACTGAAGCTTTCTTT. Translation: CASSPRGTESTEAFF.

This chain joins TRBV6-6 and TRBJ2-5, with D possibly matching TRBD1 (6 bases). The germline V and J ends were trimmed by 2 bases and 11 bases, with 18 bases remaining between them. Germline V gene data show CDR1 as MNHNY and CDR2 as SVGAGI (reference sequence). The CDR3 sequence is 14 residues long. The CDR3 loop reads CASSYGGAGAVQYF. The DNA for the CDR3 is TGTGCCAGCAGTTACGGTGGGGCAGGGGCAGTGCAGTACTTC.

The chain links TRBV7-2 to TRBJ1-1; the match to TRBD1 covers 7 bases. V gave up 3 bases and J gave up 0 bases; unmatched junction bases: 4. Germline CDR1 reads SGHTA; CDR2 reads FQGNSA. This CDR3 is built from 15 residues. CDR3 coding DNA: TGTGCCAGCAGCTTGGGACAGCTATTGAACACTGAAGCTTTCTTT. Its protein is CASSLGQLLNTEAFF.

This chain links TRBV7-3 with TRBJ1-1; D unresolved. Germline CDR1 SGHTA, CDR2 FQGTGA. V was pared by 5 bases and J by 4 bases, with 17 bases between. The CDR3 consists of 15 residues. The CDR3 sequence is CASSASGGVLTEAFF. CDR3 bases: TGTGCCAGCAGCGCCTCGGGAGGCGTCCTCACTGAAGCTTTCTTT.

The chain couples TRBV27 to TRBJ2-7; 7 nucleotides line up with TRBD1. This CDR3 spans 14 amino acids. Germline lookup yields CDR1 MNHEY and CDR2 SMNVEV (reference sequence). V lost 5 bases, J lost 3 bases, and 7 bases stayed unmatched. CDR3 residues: CASSRQGRDYEQYF. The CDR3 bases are TGTGCCAGCAGTCGACAGGGAAGGGACTACGAGCAGTACTTC.

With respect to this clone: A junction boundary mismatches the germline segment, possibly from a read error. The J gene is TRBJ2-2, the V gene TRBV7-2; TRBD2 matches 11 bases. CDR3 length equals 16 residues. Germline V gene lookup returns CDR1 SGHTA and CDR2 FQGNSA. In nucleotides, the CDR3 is TGTGCCAGCAGCTTAGACCCGAGCCAGATAGCGGGAGGGCCCCGGTTT. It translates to CASSLDPSQIAGGPRF.

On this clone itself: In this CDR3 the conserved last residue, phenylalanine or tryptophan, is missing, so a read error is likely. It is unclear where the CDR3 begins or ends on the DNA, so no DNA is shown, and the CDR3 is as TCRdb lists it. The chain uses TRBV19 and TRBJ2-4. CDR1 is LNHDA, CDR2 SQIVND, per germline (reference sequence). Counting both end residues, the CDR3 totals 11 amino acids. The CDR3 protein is CASGKTGTLSL.

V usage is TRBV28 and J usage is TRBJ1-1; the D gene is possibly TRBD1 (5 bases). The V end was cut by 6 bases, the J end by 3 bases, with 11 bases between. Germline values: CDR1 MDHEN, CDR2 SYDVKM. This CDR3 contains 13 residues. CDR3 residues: CASRGGAHTEAFF. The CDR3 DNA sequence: TGTGCCAGCAGAGGAGGGGCGCACACTGAAGCTTTCTTT.

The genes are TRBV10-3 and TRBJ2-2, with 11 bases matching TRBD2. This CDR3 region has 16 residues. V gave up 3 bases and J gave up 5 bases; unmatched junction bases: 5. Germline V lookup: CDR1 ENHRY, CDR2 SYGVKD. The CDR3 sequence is CAISDLAGGSTGELFF. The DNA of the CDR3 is TGTGCCATCAGTGATCTAGCGGGGGGTTCGACCGGGGAGCTGTTTTTT.

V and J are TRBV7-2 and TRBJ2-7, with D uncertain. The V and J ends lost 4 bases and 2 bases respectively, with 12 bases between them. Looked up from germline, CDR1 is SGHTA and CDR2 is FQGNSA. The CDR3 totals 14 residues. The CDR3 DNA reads TGTGCCAGCAGCTCGTACCTTAAAACCTACGAGCAGTACTTC. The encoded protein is CASSSYLKTYEQYF.

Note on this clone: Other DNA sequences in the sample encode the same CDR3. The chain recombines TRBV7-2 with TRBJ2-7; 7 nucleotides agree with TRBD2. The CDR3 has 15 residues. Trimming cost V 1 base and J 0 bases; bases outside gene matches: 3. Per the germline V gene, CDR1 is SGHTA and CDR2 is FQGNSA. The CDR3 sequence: CASSLVGGSSYEQYF. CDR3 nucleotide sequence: TGTGCCAGCAGCTTAGTCGGCGGGAGCTCCTACGAGCAGTACTTC.

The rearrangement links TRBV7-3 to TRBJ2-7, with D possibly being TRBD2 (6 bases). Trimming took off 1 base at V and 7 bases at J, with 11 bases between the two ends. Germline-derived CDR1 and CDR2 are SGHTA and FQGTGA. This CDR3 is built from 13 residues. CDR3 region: CASSLRPGDEQYF. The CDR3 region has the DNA TGTGCCAGCAGCTTAAGACCGGGGGATGAGCAGTACTTC. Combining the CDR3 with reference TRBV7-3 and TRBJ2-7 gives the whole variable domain GAGVSQTPSNKVTEKGKYVELRCDPISGHTALYWYRQSLGQGPEFLIYFQGTGAADDSGLPNDRFFAVRPEGSVSTLKIQRTERGDSAVYLCASSLRPGDEQYFGPGTRLTVT.

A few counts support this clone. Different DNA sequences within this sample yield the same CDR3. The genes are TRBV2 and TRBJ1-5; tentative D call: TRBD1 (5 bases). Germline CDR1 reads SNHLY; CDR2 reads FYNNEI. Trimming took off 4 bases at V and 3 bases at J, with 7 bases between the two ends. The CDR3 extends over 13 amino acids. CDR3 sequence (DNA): TGTGCCAGCAGTGGAGGGGCCAATCAGCCCCAGCATTTT. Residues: CASSGGANQPQHF.

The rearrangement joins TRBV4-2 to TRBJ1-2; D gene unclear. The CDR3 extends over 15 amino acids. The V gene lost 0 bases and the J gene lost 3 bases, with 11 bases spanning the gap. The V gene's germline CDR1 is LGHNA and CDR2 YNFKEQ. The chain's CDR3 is CASSQDISVDYGYTF. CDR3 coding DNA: TGTGCCAGCAGCCAAGACATCAGTGTTGACTATGGCTACACCTTC.

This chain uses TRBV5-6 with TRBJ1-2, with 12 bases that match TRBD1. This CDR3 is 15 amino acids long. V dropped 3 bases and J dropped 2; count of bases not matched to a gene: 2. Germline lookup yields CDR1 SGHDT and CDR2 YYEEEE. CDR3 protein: CASSWGTGGNYGYTF. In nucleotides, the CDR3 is TGTGCCAGCAGCTGGGGGACAGGGGGCAACTATGGCTACACCTTC.

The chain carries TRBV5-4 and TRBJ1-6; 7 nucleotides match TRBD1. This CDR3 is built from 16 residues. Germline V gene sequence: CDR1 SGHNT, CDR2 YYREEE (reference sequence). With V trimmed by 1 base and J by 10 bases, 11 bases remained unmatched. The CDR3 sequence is CASSLSNRQGNSPLHF. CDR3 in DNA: TGTGCCAGCAGCTTGTCAAATAGACAGGGTAACTCACCCCTCCACTTT.

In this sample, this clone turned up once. The CDR3 sequence: CASSLIGSGETQYF. CDR3 bases: TGTGCCAGCAGCTTAATTGGATCTGGAGAGACCCAGTACTTC. V is TRBV7-8 and J is TRBJ2-5; D is unclear. The CDR3 extends over 14 amino acids. Germline CDR1 and CDR2: SGHVS and FQNEAQ. Trimming left V 2 bases short and J 4 bases short, with 11 bases between.

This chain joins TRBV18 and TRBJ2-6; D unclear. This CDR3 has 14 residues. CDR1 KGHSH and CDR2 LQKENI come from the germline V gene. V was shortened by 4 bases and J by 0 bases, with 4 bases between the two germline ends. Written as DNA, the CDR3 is TGTGCCAGCTCACAACTCTCTGGGGCCAACGTCCTGACTTTC. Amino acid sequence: CASSQLSGANVLTF.

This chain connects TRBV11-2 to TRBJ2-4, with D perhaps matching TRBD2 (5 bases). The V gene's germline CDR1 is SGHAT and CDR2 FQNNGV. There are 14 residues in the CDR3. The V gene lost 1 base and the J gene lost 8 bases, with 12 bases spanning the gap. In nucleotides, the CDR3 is TGTGCCAGCAGCTTAGCGAGAGGGCGGGACATTCAGTACTTC. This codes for CASSLARGRDIQYF.

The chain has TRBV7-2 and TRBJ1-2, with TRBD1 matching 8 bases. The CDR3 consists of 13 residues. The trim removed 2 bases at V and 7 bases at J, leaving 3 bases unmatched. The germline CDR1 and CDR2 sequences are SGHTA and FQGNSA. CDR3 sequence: CASSLPGGVGYTF. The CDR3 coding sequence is TGTGCCAGCAGCTTACCAGGGGGCGTTGGCTACACCTTC.

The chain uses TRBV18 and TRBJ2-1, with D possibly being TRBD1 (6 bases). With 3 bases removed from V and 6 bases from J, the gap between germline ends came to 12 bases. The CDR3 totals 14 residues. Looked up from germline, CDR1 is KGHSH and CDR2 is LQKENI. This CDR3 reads CASSPTWTVNEQFF. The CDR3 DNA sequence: TGTGCCAGCTCACCCACCTGGACAGTCAATGAGCAGTTCTTC.

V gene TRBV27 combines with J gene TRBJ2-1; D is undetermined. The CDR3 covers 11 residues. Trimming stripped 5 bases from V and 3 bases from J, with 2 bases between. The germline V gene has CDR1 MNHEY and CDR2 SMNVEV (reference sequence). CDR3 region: CASSLYNEQFF. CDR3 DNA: TGTGCCAGCAGTCTCTACAATGAGCAGTTCTTC.

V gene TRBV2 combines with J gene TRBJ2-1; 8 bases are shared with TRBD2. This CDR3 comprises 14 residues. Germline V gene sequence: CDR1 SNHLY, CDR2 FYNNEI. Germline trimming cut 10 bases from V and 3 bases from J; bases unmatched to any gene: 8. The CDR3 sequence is CATRPGRGYNEQFF. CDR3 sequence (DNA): TGTGCCACCCGGCCCGGGAGGGGCTACAATGAGCAGTTCTTC. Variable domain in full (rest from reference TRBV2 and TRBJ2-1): EPEVTQTPSHQVTQMGQEVILRCVPISNHLYFYWYRQILGQKVEFLVSFYNNEISEKSEIFDDQFSVERPDGSNFTLKIRSTKLEDSAMYFCATRPGRGYNEQFFGPGTRLTVL.

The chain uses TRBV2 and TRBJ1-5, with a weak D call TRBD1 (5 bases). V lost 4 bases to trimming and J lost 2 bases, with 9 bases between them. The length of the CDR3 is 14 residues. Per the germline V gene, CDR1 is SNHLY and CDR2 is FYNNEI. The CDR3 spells CASSAGSGNQPQHF. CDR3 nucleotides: TGTGCCAGCAGTGCAGGGAGCGGCAATCAGCCCCAGCATTTT.

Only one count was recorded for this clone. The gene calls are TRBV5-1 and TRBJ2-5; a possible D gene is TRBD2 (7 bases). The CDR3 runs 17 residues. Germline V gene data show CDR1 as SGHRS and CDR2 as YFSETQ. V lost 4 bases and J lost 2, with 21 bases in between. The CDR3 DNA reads TGCGCCAGCAGCCTTCCACCGGGGGCTAGCGGACAAGAGACCCAGTACTTC. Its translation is CASSLPPGASGQETQYF.

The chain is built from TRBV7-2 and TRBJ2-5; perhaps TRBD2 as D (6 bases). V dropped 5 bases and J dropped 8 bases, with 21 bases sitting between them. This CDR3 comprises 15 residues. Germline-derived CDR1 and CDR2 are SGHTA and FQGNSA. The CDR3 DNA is TGTGCCAGCAGCGCAGCCGGGACTCGGGGAACTACCCAGTACTTC. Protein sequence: CASSAAGTRGTTQYF.

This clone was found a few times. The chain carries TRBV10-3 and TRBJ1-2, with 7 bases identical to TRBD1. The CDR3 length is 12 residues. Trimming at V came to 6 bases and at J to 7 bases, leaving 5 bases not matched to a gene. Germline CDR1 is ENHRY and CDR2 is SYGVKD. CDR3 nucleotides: TGTGCCATCAGGCGGCACAGGGGTGGCTACACCTTC. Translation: CAIRRHRGGYTF.